The sequence of this T cell receptor beta chain was determined in a study of blood T cell repertoires in COVID-19. The CDR3 runs to 16 residues. V was pared by 1 base and J by 0 bases, with 9 bases between. CDR1 and CDR2 from the germline V gene are MGHRA and YSYEKL. Produced via immunoSEQ multiplex PCR; TCRdb's table is partial and in-frame only. The profile shows about 100,000 clones, more than 85% of them singletons. The sample was peripheral blood. The J gene is TRBJ2-2, the V gene TRBV4-1, with D possibly being TRBD1 (6 bases). This clonotype was obtained from a man aged 30 to 45 in a cohort sampled during active COVID-19. CDR3 region: CASSQVTGANTGELFF. CDR3 nucleotides: TGCGCCAGCAGCCAAGTGACAGGCGCGAACACCGGGGAGCTGTTTTTT.